This TCR beta chain was profiled in a study of human T cells and chemical hapten exposure (dated by TCRdb to about 2021). About the study as a whole: For sensitization, 2% DPC in acetone was applied to an approximately 2 cm by approximately 2 cm area of upper inner arm skin. Patients additionally received weekly therapeutic DPC doses to the scalp throughout the approximately 25-week study period. Around 30 alopecia patients provided blood for TCR sequencing at one to four time points (pre-sensitization, 2, 6 and 24 weeks). The patient cohort, mostly female, included alopecia areata with under or over 50% scalp involvement, alopecia totalis and alopecia universalis. In alopecia patients, the study followed how the peripheral blood TCR repertoire changed in vivo over primary and secondary sensitization to diphenylcyclopropenone (DPC), a hapten. Blood samples were taken from patients before sensitization (week 0) and at 2, 6 and about 24 weeks after DPC sensitization. Libraries were combined into a pool for sequencing, and differences in TCR yield between samples came mainly from small differences in library volumes within the pool. Patch testing on the upper back used Finn chambers containing 0.01% DPC, with scoring done after 6 days according to International Contact Dermatitis Research Group standards.

From a lookup of the germline V gene, CDR1 and CDR2 are SGDLS and YYNGEE. The CDR3 sequence holds 13 residues, the cysteine and phenylalanine included. The CDR3 DNA has 39 bases and is translated from base 1. The junction carries 5 bases between V and J, which are trimmed by 0 bases and 3 bases respectively. What the work shows at the level of the full study, not this receptor alone: Expanded TCRs formed significantly more large CDR3 similarity clusters than pre-sensitization or healthy control sets, consistent with antigen-driven responses. Patch test score correlated positively with the number of PT1 expanded TCRs, reaching significance at thresholds 8, 16 and 32 but not at 4. DPC sensitization did not change the number of TCRs with a frequency above 1 in 1000, and there was no evidence of changes in global repertoire structure. All patients had alopecia, a presumed autoimmune disease, so their immune response might differ from that of healthy individuals. Repeated subsampling changed both the strength of the expansion versus patch-test correlation and the threshold at which that correlation became significant.

The library came from RACE. TCRdb shows the sequencer as NextSeq 500. During library preparation, unique molecular identifiers were attached to individual cDNA molecules so that TCRs could be counted in a quantitative, reproducible way. From each blood RNA sample, both TCR alpha and TCR beta chains were sequenced. The source study handled its data this way. A median of around 100,000 TCRs per sample was observed, with a range of about 20,000 to 750,000. V, J and CDR3 annotation of the TCR reads was performed with the Decombinator software suite. Every sample was subsampled to the same number of TCRs (28,000) for the PS versus PT1 abundance plots. Expanded TCRs were defined as absent before sensitization and observed at least eight times at the 2-week time point. TCRdb reprocessed the public reads (quality trimming at Q25 with fastp, clone calling with MiXCR) and kept in-frame beta chains. Every entry covers one CDR3 protein and lists the most common genes and DNA from its rows. These V and J calls originate from TCRdb's pipeline instead of the authors' own analysis. In this sample the table shows fewer than 100,000 distinct CDR3 sequences, about 9.9% of which occur a single time. Jointly, the top ten make up 1.6% of the sample.

This specimen's time point label, interpreted: patch test 2, 6 weeks after DPC sensitization. The sample's treatment or condition label, decoded: therapeutic diphenylcyclopropenone sensitization with weekly scalp DPC. At each patch-test visit, blood was drawn before the patch test was applied. To be eligible, patients had to be aged 18 to 70, diagnosed with alopecia and judged suitable for DPC therapy, while pregnant patients were excluded. Total RNA was isolated from unfractionated whole blood collected in Tempus Blood RNA tubes. Note on this clonotype: The antigen it recognizes is unknown. Within one base of it there is no much larger clone, and no base qualities were kept.

The material was whole blood, obtained in connection with sensitization to the hapten diphenylcyclopropenone (DPC). The TCR comes from a man aged 18-30 years with alopecia areata. Some clones in this sample may be carry-over from other donors' samples. This chain joins TRBV9 to TRBJ2-3, with the D gene too uncertain to name. The CDR3 amino acid sequence is: CASSVARTDTQYF. The nucleotides are TGTGCCAGCAGCGTAGCAAGGACAGATACGCAGTATTTT.